Sequencing of this T cell receptor beta chain was carried out in a study of blood T cell repertoires in COVID-19. The overall study: Samples of COVID-19 (acute and convalescent) were obtained from the United States, Italy and Spain.

Original processing methods: Reference gene primer amplification in the assay estimated nucleated cell counts. Clones were sequenced by immunoSEQ multiplex PCR, and TCRdb holds only the in-frame ones, with some missing. From that table come the V and J calls and clone size; the DNA was used to work out D and trimming. The sample yields roughly 270,000 clones, 85% seen once. Participant ages covered roughly 18 to 89 years across some 25 US areas. Trimming cost V 1 base and J 7 bases, with 5 bases left between them. This CDR3 spans 12 amino acids. Germline V gives CDR1 MDHEN, CDR2 SYDVKM. The sequenced material came from PBMCs or T cells enriched from blood (not recorded which). This TCR was recovered from a woman aged 45-59 years who had recovered from COVID-19. The gene calls are TRBV28 and TRBJ1-5; D unresolved. The CDR3 loop reads CASSLSGQPQHF. The CDR3 nucleotides are TGTGCCAGCAGTTTATCGGGGCAGCCCCAGCATTTT.